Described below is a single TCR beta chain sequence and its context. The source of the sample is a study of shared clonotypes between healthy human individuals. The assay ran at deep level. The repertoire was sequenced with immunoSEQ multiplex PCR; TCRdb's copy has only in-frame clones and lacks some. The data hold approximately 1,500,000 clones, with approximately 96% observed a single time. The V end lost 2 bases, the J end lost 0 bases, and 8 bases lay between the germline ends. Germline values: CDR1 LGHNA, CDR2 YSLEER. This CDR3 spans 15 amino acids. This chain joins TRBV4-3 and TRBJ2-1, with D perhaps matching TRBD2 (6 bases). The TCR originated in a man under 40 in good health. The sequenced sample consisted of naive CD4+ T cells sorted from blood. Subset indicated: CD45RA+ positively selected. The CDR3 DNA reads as TGCGCCAGCAGCCAATCGACTAGCTCCTACAATGAGCAGTTCTTC. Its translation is CASSQSTSSYNEQFF.